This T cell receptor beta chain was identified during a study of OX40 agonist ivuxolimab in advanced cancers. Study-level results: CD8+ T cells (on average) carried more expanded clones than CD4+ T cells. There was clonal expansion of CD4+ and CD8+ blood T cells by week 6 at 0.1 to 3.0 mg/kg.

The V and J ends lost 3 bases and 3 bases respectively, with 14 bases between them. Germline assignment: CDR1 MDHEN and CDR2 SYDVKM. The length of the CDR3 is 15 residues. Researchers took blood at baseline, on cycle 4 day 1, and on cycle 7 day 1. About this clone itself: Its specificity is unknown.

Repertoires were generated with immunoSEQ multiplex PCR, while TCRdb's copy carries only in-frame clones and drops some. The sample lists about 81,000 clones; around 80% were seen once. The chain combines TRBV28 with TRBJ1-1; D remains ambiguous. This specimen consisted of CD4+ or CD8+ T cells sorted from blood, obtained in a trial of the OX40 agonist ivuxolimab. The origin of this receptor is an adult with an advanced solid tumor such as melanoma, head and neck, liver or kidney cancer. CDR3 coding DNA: TGTGCCAGCAGTTTGGCCCGTAGGAGGGACACTGAAGCTTTCTTT. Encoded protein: CASSLARRRDTEAFF. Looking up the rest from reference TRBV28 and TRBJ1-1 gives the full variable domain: DVKVTQSSRYLVKRTGEKVFLECVQDMDHENMFWYRQDPGLGLRLIYFSYDVKMKEKGDIPEGYSVSREKKERFSLILESASTNQTSMYLCASSLARRRDTEAFFGQGTRLTVV.